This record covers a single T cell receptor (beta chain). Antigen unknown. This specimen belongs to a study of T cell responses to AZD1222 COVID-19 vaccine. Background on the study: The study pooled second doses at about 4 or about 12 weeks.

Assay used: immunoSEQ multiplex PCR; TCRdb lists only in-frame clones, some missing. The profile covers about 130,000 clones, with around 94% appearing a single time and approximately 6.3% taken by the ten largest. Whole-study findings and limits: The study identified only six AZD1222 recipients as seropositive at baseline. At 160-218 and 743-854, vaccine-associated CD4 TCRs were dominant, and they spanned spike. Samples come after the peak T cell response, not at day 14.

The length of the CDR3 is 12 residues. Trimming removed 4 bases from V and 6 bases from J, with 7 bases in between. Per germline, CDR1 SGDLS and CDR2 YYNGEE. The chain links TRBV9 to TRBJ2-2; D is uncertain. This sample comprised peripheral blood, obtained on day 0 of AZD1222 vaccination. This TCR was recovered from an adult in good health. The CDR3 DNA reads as TGTGCCAGCAGCCCACGAGCCGGGGAGCTGTTTTTT. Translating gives CASSPRAGELFF.